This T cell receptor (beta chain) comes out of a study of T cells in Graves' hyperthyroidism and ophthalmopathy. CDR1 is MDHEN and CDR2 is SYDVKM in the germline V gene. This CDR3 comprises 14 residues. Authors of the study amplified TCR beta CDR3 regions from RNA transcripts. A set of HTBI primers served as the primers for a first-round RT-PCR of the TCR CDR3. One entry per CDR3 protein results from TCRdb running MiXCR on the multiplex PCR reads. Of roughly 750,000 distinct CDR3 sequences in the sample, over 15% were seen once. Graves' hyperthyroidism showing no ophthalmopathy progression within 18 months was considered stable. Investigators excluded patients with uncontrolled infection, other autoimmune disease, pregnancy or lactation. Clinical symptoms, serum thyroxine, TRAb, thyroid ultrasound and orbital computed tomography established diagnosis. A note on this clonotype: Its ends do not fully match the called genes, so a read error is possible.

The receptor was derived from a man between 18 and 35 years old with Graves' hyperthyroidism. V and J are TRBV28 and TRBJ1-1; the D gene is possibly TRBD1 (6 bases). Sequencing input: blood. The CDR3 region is CASGEGGGNAEAFF. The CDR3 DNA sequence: TGTGCCAGCGGAGAAGGGGGAGGGAACGCTGAAGCTTTCTTT. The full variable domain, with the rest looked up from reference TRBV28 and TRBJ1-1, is DVKVTQSSRYLVKRTGEKVFLECVQDMDHENMFWYRQDPGLGLRLIYFSYDVKMKEKGDIPEGYSVSREKKERFSLILESASTNQTSMYLCASGEGGGNAEAFFGQGTRLTVV.